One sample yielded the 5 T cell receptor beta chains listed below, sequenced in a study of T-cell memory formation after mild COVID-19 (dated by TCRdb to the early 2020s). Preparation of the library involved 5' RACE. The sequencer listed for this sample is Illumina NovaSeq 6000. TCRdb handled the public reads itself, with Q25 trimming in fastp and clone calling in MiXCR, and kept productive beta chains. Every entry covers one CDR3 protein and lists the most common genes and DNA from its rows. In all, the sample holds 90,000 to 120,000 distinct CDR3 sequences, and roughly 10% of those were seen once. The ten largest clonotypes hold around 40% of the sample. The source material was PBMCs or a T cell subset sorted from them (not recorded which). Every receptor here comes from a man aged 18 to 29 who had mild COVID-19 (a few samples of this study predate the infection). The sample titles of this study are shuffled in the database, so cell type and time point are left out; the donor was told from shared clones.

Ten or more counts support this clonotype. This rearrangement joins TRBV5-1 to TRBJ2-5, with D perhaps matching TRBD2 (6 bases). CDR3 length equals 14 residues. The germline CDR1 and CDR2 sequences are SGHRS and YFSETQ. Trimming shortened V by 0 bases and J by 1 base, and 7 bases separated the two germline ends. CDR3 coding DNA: TGCGCCAGCAGCTTGGTCGGGGGCCAAGAGACCCAGTACTTC. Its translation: CASSLVGGQETQYF.

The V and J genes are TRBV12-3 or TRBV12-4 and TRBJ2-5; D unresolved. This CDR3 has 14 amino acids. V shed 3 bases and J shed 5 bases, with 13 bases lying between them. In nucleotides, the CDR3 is TGTGCCAGCAGTTTGGGCAGGATAAATGAGACCCAGTACTTC. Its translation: CASSLGRINETQYF.

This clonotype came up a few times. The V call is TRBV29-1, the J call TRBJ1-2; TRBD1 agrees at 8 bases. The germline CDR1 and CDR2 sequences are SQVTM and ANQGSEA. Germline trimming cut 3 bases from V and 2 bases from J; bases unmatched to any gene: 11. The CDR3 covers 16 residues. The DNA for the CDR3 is TGCAGCGTTGAGGGTGCAGGGGGCTCTTCGAACTATGGCTACACCTTC. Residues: CSVEGAGGSSNYGYTF.

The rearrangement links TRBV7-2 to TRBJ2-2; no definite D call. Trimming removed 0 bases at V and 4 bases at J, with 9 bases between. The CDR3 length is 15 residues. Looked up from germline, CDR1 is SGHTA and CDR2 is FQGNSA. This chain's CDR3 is CASSLAKAVTGELFF. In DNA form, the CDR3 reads TGTGCCAGCAGCTTAGCAAAGGCAGTCACCGGGGAGCTGTTTTTT.

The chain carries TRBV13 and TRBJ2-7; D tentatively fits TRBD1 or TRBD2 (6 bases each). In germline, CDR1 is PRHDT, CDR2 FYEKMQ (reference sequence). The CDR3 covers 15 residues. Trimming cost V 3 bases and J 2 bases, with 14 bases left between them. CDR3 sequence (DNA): TGTGCCAGCAGCTTTCTAGGGGGGAACCCCTACGAGCAGTACGTC. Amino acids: CASSFLGGNPYEQYV.